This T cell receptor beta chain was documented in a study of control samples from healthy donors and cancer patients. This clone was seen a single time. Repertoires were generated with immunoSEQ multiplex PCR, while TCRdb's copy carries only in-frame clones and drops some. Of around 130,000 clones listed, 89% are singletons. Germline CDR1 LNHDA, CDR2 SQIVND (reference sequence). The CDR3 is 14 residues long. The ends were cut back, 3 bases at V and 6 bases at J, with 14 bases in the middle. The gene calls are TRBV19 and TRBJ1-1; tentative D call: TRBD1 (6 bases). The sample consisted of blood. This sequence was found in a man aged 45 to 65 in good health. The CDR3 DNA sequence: TGTGCCAGTAGTATGAACAGGGAGGGAGCTGAAGCTTTCTTT. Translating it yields CASSMNREGAEAFF.